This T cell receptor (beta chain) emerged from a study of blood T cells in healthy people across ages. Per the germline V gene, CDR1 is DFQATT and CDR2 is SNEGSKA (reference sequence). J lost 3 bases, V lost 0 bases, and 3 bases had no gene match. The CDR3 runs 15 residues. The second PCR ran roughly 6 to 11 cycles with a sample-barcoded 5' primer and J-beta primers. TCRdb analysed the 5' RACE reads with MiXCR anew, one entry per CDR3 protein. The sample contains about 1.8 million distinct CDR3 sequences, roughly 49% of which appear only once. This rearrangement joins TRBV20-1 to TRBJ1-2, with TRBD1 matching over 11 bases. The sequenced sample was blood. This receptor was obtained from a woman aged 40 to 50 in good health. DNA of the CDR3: TGCAGTGCTAGAGATCGGACAGGGGGCTACTATGGCTACACCTTC. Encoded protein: CSARDRTGGYYGYTF.